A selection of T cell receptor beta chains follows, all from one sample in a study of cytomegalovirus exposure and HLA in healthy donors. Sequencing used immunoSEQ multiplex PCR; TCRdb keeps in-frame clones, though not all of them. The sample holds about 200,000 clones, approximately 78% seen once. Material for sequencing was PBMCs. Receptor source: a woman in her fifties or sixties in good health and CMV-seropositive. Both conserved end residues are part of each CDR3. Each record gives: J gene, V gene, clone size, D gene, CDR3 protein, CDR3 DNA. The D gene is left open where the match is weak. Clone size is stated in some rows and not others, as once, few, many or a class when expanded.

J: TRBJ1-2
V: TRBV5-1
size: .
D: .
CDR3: CASSPLEGFGYTF
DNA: TGCGCCAGCAGCCCCCTGGAGGGGTTTGGCTACACCTTC

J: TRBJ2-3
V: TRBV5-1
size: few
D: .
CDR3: CASSLGTQGDTQYF
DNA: TGCGCCAGCAGCTTGGGGACCCAGGGAGATACGCAGTATTTT

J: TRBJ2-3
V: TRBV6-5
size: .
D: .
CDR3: CAARGSTDTQYF
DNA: TGTGCCGCCAGGGGTAGCACAGATACGCAGTATTTT

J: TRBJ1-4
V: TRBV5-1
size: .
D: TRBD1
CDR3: CASSLAGQGGPTNEKLFF
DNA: TGCGCCAGCAGCCTCGCGGGACAGGGAGGACCAACTAATGAAAAACTGTTTTTT

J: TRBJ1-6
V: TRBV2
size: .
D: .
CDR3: CASNRYRALPLHF
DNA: TGTGCCAGCAATAGGTACAGGGCTCTTCCCCTCCACTTT

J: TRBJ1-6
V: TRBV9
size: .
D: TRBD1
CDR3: CASSVEDRGAYNSPLHF
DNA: TGTGCCAGCAGCGTAGAGGACAGGGGGGCCTATAATTCACCCCTCCACTTT

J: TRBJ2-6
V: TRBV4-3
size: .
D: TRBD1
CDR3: CASSHSLAWGTGIISGANGLTF
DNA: TGCGCCAGCAGCCACTCACTCGCCTGGGGGACAGGTATTATCTCTGGGGCCAACGGCCTGACTTTC

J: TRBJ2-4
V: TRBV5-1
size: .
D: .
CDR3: CASSLEQAGNIQYF
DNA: TGCGCCAGCAGCTTGGAACAGGCAGGAAACATTCAGTACTTC

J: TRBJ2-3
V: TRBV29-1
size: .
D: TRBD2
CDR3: CSVQGAGGPADTQYF
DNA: TGCAGCGTCCAAGGGGCGGGGGGCCCAGCAGATACGCAGTATTTT

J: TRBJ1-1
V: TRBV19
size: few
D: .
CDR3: CASSVRRSTEAFF
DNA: TGTGCCAGTAGTGTGAGACGGAGCACTGAAGCTTTCTTT

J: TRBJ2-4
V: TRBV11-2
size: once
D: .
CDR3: CASSTAAGSDIQYF
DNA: TGTGCCAGCAGCACTGCGGCGGGGTCGGACATTCAGTACTTC

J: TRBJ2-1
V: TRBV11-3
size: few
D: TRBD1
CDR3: CASSLGVSGTGGHEQFF
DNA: TGTGCCAGCAGCTTAGGAGTGTCCGGGACAGGGGGCCATGAGCAGTTCTTC

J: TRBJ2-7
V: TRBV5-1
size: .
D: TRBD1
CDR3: CASSPGQGAREQYF
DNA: TGCGCCAGCAGCCCGGGACAGGGGGCGAGGGAGCAGTACTTC

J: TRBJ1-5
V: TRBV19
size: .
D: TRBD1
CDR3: CASSIWTGGNQPQHF
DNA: TGTGCCAGTAGTATCTGGACAGGCGGCAATCAGCCCCAGCATTTT

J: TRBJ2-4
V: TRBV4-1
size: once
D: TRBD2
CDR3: CASSQQGGGENIQYF
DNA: TGCGCCAGCAGCCAACAAGGCGGGGGAGAAAACATTCAGTACTTC

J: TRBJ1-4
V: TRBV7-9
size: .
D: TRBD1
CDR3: CSSSFGQGEFKLFF
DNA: TGTTCCAGCAGCTTTGGACAGGGAGAATTCAAACTGTTTTTT

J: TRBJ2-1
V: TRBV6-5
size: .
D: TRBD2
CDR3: CASSLSGRADNEQFF
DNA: TGTGCCAGCAGTCTTAGCGGGAGGGCCGACAATGAGCAGTTCTTC

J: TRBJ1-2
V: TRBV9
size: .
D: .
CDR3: CASSVDPGSYGYTF
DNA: TGTGCCAGCAGCGTAGATCCGGGTTCGTACGGCTACACCTTC